The present TCR beta chain was sequenced within a study of technical replicates of blood from a handful of donors. This clone showed up just once. Assay used: immunoSEQ multiplex PCR; TCRdb lists only in-frame clones, some missing. Counted here are over 55,000 clones, around nine tenths occurring once; the ten biggest clones make up 5.1%. CDR3 length equals 20 residues. V was pared by 3 bases and J by 0 bases, with 14 bases of the junction left unmatched. Per germline, CDR1 SGDLS and CDR2 YYNGEE. The sequencing input was PBMCs. This TCR was recovered from a human donor in good health. Some clones in this sample may be carry-over from other donors' samples. V and J are TRBV9 and TRBJ2-3, with TRBD2 matching over 12 bases. CDR3 sequence (DNA): TGTGCCAGCAGCGGAGACGGGACTAGCGGGTTAGCCCCTAGCACAGATACGCAGTATTTT. Amino acid sequence: CASSGDGTSGLAPSTDTQYF.